A single sample gave rise to the 30 T cell receptor beta chains below, sequenced in a study of T-cell memory formation after mild COVID-19. TCRdb reanalysed the 5' RACE reads using MiXCR and keeps one entry per CDR3 protein. The table includes hundreds of thousands of distinct CDR3 sequences, about 20% detected once. The sample was PBMCs or a T cell subset sorted from them (not recorded which). The source of these receptors is an adult woman who had mild COVID-19 (a few samples of this study predate the infection). Cell type and time point are not known.

The rearrangement joins TRBV5-5 to TRBJ2-7, with D unclear. CDR3 size: 16 residues. Trimming shortened V by 3 bases and J by 0 bases, and 16 bases separated the two germline ends. Germline assignment: CDR1 SGHKS and CDR2 YYEKEE (reference sequence). The CDR3 loop reads CASSSDKSPNSYEQYF. In nucleotides, the CDR3 is TGTGCCAGCAGCTCAGACAAGTCTCCAAACTCCTACGAGCAGTACTTC.

This clonotype has a handful of counts. The chain couples TRBV7-2 to TRBJ1-5; TRBD1 matches at 9 bases. V lost 5 bases to trimming and J lost 4 bases; unmatched junction nucleotides: 6. The CDR3 is made up of 15 amino acids. The germline CDR1 and CDR2 sequences are SGHTA and FQGNSA. Here the CDR3 DNA reads TGTGCCAGCAGCGCGCCGGGACAGGGAAATCAGCCCCAGCATTTT. Translating it yields CASSAPGQGNQPQHF.

This clonotype was observed a few times. The chain is built from TRBV29-1 and TRBJ2-5; weak D call: TRBD2 (6 bases). CDR3 length equals 14 residues. The V end lost 7 bases, the J end lost 2 bases, and 17 bases lay between the germline ends. The V gene's germline CDR1 is SQVTM and CDR2 ANQGSEA. CDR3 region: CSAFRRGIQETQYF. CDR3 in DNA: TGCAGCGCTTTTCGGCGGGGAATACAAGAGACCCAGTACTTC.

V gene TRBV12-3 or TRBV12-4 combines with J gene TRBJ1-2; no definite D call. V was shortened by 5 bases and J by 4 bases, with 8 bases between the two germline ends. The CDR3 spans 12 residues. The CDR3 is CASSQKRYGYTF. As DNA, the CDR3 is TGTGCCAGCAGTCAGAAACGCTATGGCTACACCTTC.

This clonotype was detected only a few times. The chain employs TRBV18 and TRBJ2-2; D is unresolved. V dropped 3 bases and J dropped 6 bases, with 11 bases sitting between them. Germline loops: CDR1 KGHSH, CDR2 LQKENI. CDR3 length: 14 amino acids. The CDR3 coding sequence is TGTGCCAGCTCACCTCCTGATTTGGCCGGGGAGCTGTTTTTT. Protein: CASSPPDLAGELFF.

There are a few counts of this clonotype. The V gene is TRBV29-1, the J gene TRBJ2-3; 7 bases align to TRBD2. The CDR3 spans 12 residues. Germline CDR1 is SQVTM and CDR2 is ANQGSEA. With V trimmed by 8 bases and J by 5 bases, 7 bases remained unmatched. CDR3 region: CSSGRGGDTQYF. In DNA form, the CDR3 reads TGCAGCTCGGGGAGGGGTGGAGATACGCAGTATTTT.

V is TRBV7-8 and J is TRBJ2-3; a possible D gene is TRBD2 (6 bases). Germline V CDR1 and CDR2: SGHVS, FQNEAQ. This CDR3 comprises 15 residues. V lost 7 bases to trimming and J lost 2 bases, with 16 bases between them. The CDR3 sequence is CASKRWAGPTDTQYF. The CDR3 nucleotides read TGTGCCAGCAAACGGTGGGCGGGACCCACAGATACGCAGTATTTT.

This clonotype was observed at least ten times. At one end, the junction sequence differs from germline, possibly due to a read error. The chain combines TRBV5-1 with TRBJ1-1; TRBD1 matches at 8 bases. The germline V gene has CDR1 SGHRS and CDR2 YFSETQ. The CDR3 runs to 14 residues. CDR3 in DNA: TGTGCCAGCAGCTCTGGACAGGGTTTGACTGAAGCTTTCTTT. Amino acids: CASSSGQGLTEAFF.

This chain uses TRBV19 with TRBJ2-1; 11 bases line up with TRBD2. The CDR3 is made up of 17 amino acids. Unmatched junction bases numbered 9, after V lost 4 bases and J lost 4 bases. The germline V gene encodes CDR1 LNHDA and CDR2 SQIVND (reference sequence). The CDR3 DNA reads TGTGCCAGTAGTAGGTGGTCGAGACTAGCGGGGTACAATGAGCAGTTCTTC. Protein sequence: CASSRWSRLAGYNEQFF.

The table lists this clonotype with a few counts. This chain joins TRBV7-9 and TRBJ2-1; D tentatively fits TRBD1 or TRBD2 (6 bases each). Germline V gene data show CDR1 as SEHNR and CDR2 as FQNEAQ (reference sequence). The CDR3 runs to 13 residues. The CDR3 region has the DNA TGTTCTGGTCGGGGGCCAGACTACAATGAGCAGTTCTTC. Residues: CSGRGPDYNEQFF.

This clonotype was recorded a few times. J is TRBJ2-2 and V is TRBV24-1, with D perhaps matching TRBD1 (5 bases). Trimming pared 3 bases from V and 0 bases from J, leaving 10 bases between. The CDR3 has 16 amino acids. Germline values: CDR1 KGHDR, CDR2 SFDVKD. The CDR3 region has the DNA TGTGCCACCAGTGATCCGACAGCTGCGAACACCGGGGAGCTGTTTTTT. Its translation is CATSDPTAANTGELFF.

The rearrangement joins TRBV5-1 to TRBJ1-3; tentatively, D is TRBD1 (5 bases). The CDR3 is 17 residues long. In germline, CDR1 is SGHRS, CDR2 YFSETQ. V dropped 4 bases and J dropped 0 bases, with 17 bases sitting between them. In DNA form, the CDR3 reads TGCGCCAGCAGCCGCGACCCAGGGTTTTCCTCTGGAAACACCATATATTTT. Translating gives CASSRDPGFSSGNTIYF.

For the CDR3, the DNA is TGTGCCACCAGTGATTTTGGGGGAGCCGGCTCCTACAATGAGCAGTTCTTC. Residues: CATSDFGGAGSYNEQFF. J is TRBJ2-1 and V is TRBV24-1, with D perhaps being TRBD1 or TRBD2 (5 bases each). Germline CDR1 KGHDR, CDR2 SFDVKD. V dropped 1 base and J dropped 0 bases, with 12 bases sitting between them. CDR3 length: 17 amino acids.

V is TRBV12-3 or TRBV12-4 and J is TRBJ2-1; 9 bases line up with TRBD2. J lost 3 bases, V lost 6 bases, and 6 bases had no gene match. CDR3 length: 15 residues. In DNA form, the CDR3 reads TGTGCCAGCAGCCAGAGCGGGGGGTACTACAATGAGCAGTTCTTC. Protein sequence: CASSQSGGYYNEQFF.

Only a few counts were recorded for this clonotype. V and J are TRBV2 and TRBJ2-1; no reliable D call. Germline V CDR1 and CDR2: SNHLY, FYNNEI. The CDR3 totals 15 residues. Trimming stripped 1 base from V and 0 bases from J, with 7 bases between. CDR3 in amino acids: CASSEGSDSYNEQFF. The CDR3 DNA sequence: TGTGCCAGCAGTGAAGGAAGTGACTCCTACAATGAGCAGTTCTTC.

This chain joins TRBV3-1 and TRBJ2-4; tentatively, D is TRBD2 (5 bases). From germline, CDR1 is LGHDT and CDR2 YNNKEL (reference sequence). Trimming took 1 base from V and 2 from J, leaving 12 bases between them. CDR3 length equals 16 residues. The CDR3 DNA sequence: TGTGCCAGCAGCCAAGCAGGAGGTGGGACCAAAAACATTCAGTACTTC. Its protein product is CASSQAGGGTKNIQYF. Full variable domain (remainder filled in from reference TRBV3-1 and TRBJ2-4): DTAVSQTPKYLVTQMGNDKSIKCEQNLGHDTMYWYKQDSKKFLKIMFSYNNKELIINETVPNRFSPKSPDKAHLNLHINSLELGDSAVYFCASSQAGGGTKNIQYFGAGTRLSVL.

This clonotype was observed a handful of times. This chain joins TRBV12-3 or TRBV12-4 and TRBJ2-1; 8 nucleotides match TRBD2. Trimming at V came to 2 bases and at J to 0 bases, leaving 9 bases not matched to a gene. This CDR3 spans 18 amino acids. Here the CDR3 DNA reads TGTGCCAGCAGTTTACGGGTTTCGGGAGGGAGCTCCTACAATGAGCAGTTCTTC. This gives the protein CASSLRVSGGSSYNEQFF.

This clonotype was seen only a few times. V and J are TRBV6-5 and TRBJ1-2, with D unclear. V was clipped by 5 bases and J by 2 bases, with 12 bases between them. The germline gives CDR1 MNHEY, CDR2 SVGAGI. The CDR3 is 14 amino acids. Here the CDR3 DNA reads TGTGCCAGCAGTCCCGAGGGTAGCAACTATGGCTACACCTTC. Translating it yields CASSPEGSNYGYTF.

This clonotype was counted between two and nine times. V gene TRBV24-1 combines with J gene TRBJ2-7; 12 bases are shared with TRBD1. With V trimmed by 3 bases and J by 4 bases, 3 bases remained unmatched. This CDR3 contains 15 residues. From germline, CDR1 is KGHDR and CDR2 SFDVKD. The CDR3 coding sequence is TGTGCCACCAGTGATCCGGGACAGGGGGCGTACGAGCAGTACTTC. Translated, it gives CATSDPGQGAYEQYF.

This clonotype is a singleton in its sample. The chain uses TRBV29-1 and TRBJ1-5; 9 nucleotides agree with TRBD1. V was clipped by 6 bases and J by 4 bases; unmatched bases: 4. The CDR3 is 13 residues long. Germline V gene lookup returns CDR1 SQVTM and CDR2 ANQGSEA. The CDR3: CSVLTGGNQPQHF. In nucleotides, the CDR3 is TGCAGCGTCTTGACAGGGGGTAATCAGCCCCAGCATTTT.

V usage is TRBV7-2 and J usage is TRBJ2-3; 10 bases map to TRBD1. V shed 5 bases, J shed 3 bases, and the junction held 5 bases outside the gene matches. CDR1 is SGHTA, CDR2 FQGNSA, per germline. The CDR3 has 15 residues. This chain's CDR3 is CASSRDRGRTDTQYF. The CDR3, as DNA: TGTGCCAGCAGCAGAGACAGGGGGCGTACAGATACGCAGTATTTT.

The table lists this clonotype with a few counts. This chain links TRBV13 with TRBJ2-3; possible D gene TRBD2, 7 bases. This CDR3 spans 15 amino acids. The germline V and J ends were trimmed by 5 bases and 0 bases, with 12 bases remaining between them. Per the germline V gene, CDR1 is PRHDT and CDR2 is FYEKMQ (reference sequence). The chain's CDR3 is CASSTRGASTDTQYF. In DNA form, the CDR3 reads TGTGCCAGCAGCACTCGGGGGGCCAGCACAGATACGCAGTATTTT. The full variable domain, in which reference TRBV13 and TRBJ2-3 provide the parts outside the CDR3, is AAGVIQSPRHLIKEKRETATLKCYPIPRHDTVYWYQQGPGQDPQFLISFYEKMQSDKGSIPDRFSAQQFSDYHSELNMSSLELGDSALYFCASSTRGASTDTQYFGPGTRLTVL.

The V gene is TRBV25-1, the J gene TRBJ1-2; D is uncertain. V lost 4 bases and J 7 bases, leaving 7 bases between the germline ends. Looked up from germline, CDR1 is MGHDK and CDR2 is SYGVNS. The CDR3 sequence is 11 residues long. The CDR3 here is CASSAGRGYTF. DNA for the CDR3: TGTGCCAGCAGTGCAGGTCGTGGCTACACCTTC.

The chain is built from TRBV6-5 and TRBJ2-3; D not resolved. CDR3 length: 14 amino acids. In germline, CDR1 is MNHEY, CDR2 SVGAGI. Trimming took 4 bases from V and 4 from J, leaving 12 bases between them. CDR3 loop: CASSSLTLADTQYF. In DNA, the CDR3 is TGTGCCAGCAGTTCCCTGACGCTCGCAGATACGCAGTATTTT.

V and J are TRBV4-3 and TRBJ2-7; D remains ambiguous. The CDR3 runs 14 residues. The germline V gene has CDR1 LGHNA and CDR2 YSLEER. With 0 bases removed from V and 2 bases from J, the gap between germline ends came to 8 bases. In DNA form, the CDR3 reads TGCGCCAGCAGCCAAGATCTTAATACCTACGAGCAGTACTTC. It yields the protein CASSQDLNTYEQYF.

The rearrangement joins TRBV11-2 to TRBJ1-1; D is unclear. The CDR3 is 12 residues long. V was trimmed by 1 base and J by 6 bases, leaving 6 bases between them. Germline values: CDR1 SGHAT, CDR2 FQNNGV. CDR3 protein: CASSLVRAEAFF. CDR3 nucleotides: TGTGCCAGCAGCTTAGTGAGGGCTGAAGCTTTCTTT.

This clonotype was counted ten times or more. The V gene is TRBV27, the J gene TRBJ2-7; D possibly corresponds to TRBD1 (6 bases). This CDR3 comprises 13 residues. The germline V gene encodes CDR1 MNHEY and CDR2 SMNVEV (reference sequence). The germline V and J ends were trimmed by 6 bases and 2 bases, with 11 bases remaining between them. The DNA for the CDR3 is TGTGCCAGCAGCCCGGACAGAGCCTACGAGCAGTACTTC. Amino acids: CASSPDRAYEQYF.

This clonotype was picked up many times. This chain uses TRBV3-1 with TRBJ2-3, with TRBD2 matching over 9 bases. CDR1 LGHDT and CDR2 YNNKEL come from the germline V gene (reference sequence). The V gene end was trimmed by 4 bases and the J gene end by 4 bases; junction bases not matched to a gene: 3. CDR3 length equals 14 residues. The CDR3 coding sequence is TGTGCCAGCAGCCTTAGCGGGAGCCCAGATACGCAGTATTTT. It codes for CASSLSGSPDTQYF.

Only a few counts were recorded for this clonotype. The genes are TRBV5-1 and TRBJ2-3, with TRBD1 matching over 8 bases. The CDR3 is 14 residues long. The V and J ends lost 4 bases and 2 bases, in that order; junction bases with no gene match: 3. Germline lookup yields CDR1 SGHRS and CDR2 YFSETQ. CDR3 DNA sequence: TGCGCCAGCAGCCAGACAGGGGCCACAGATACGCAGTATTTT. Amino acids: CASSQTGATDTQYF.

V is TRBV29-1 and J is TRBJ1-2, with D possibly being TRBD1 (5 bases). CDR3 length: 11 amino acids. Trimming stripped 5 bases from V and 8 bases from J, with 12 bases between. Germline assignment: CDR1 SQVTM and CDR2 ANQGSEA. CDR3 in amino acids: CSVFRDVGYTF. The CDR3 nucleotides are TGCAGCGTTTTCCGGGACGTGGGCTACACCTTC.